Following are 10 T cell receptor beta chains from one sample sequenced in a study of neurological immune-mediated disorders. TCRdb recomputed calls from the 5' RACE reads with MiXCR, one row per CDR3 protein. The sample lists 50,000 or so distinct CDR3 sequences; around 10% were seen once. Source material: PBMCs. These TCRs come from a man in his 60s in good health.

This clonotype has just a few counts. The rearrangement links TRBV4-2 to TRBJ2-7; 12 bases are shared with TRBD2. The germline V gene encodes CDR1 LGHNA and CDR2 YNFKEQ. This CDR3 comprises 16 residues. J gave up 5 bases and V 0 bases, and 5 bases lay outside the gene matches. CDR3: CASSQEPTSGGDEQYF. The CDR3 nucleotides read TGTGCCAGCAGCCAAGAACCGACTAGCGGGGGTGACGAGCAGTACTTC.

The gene calls are TRBV20-1 and TRBJ1-5; the D gene is possibly TRBD1 (6 bases). The V and J ends lost 3 bases and 3 bases respectively, with 15 bases between them. CDR1 DFQATT and CDR2 SNEGSKA come from the germline V gene (reference sequence). The CDR3 covers 15 residues. CDR3 protein: CSARQGSDLNQPQHF. CDR3 nucleotides: TGCAGTGCTAGGCAGGGGTCGGACCTCAATCAGCCCCAGCATTTT.

This clonotype was counted many times. The chain uses TRBV7-2 and TRBJ1-2; D not certain. Trimming took off 1 base at V and 8 bases at J, with 11 bases between the two ends. The CDR3 length is 13 residues. Germline V gene data show CDR1 as SGHTA and CDR2 as FQGNSA. DNA of the CDR3: TGTGCCAGCAGCTTAGGGCAGTGGAGCGGCTACACCTTC. Amino acid sequence: CASSLGQWSGYTF.

This clonotype has ten or more counts. The chain links TRBV20-1 to TRBJ2-1, with D perhaps being TRBD1 or TRBD2 (6 bases each). This CDR3 is 14 amino acids long. V was cut by 0 bases and J by 10 bases, with 16 bases left in between. CDR1 is DFQATT, CDR2 SNEGSKA, per germline (reference sequence). CDR3 nucleotide sequence: TGCAGTGCTAGAGATCGTCGGGGGCTACGGGAGCAGTTCTTC. It yields the protein CSARDRRGLREQFF.

The chain couples TRBV6-1 to TRBJ1-1; D gene unclear. The germline gives CDR1 MNHNS, CDR2 SASEGT. The CDR3 is 13 amino acids. Trimming shortened V by 8 bases and J by 1 base, and 11 bases separated the two germline ends. Here the CDR3 reads CASPGWENTEAFF. DNA for the CDR3: TGTGCCAGCCCCGGATGGGAGAACACTGAAGCTTTCTTT.

This clonotype is labeled medium-sized (0.01 to 0.1%). The rearrangement links TRBV7-9 to TRBJ1-5, with D unresolved. Trimming cost V 4 bases and J 3 bases, with 7 bases left between them. In germline, CDR1 is SEHNR, CDR2 FQNEAQ (reference sequence). CDR3 length equals 13 residues. The CDR3 loop is CASSSVTNQPQHF. The CDR3 bases are TGTGCCAGCAGCTCCGTTACCAATCAGCCCCAGCATTTT.

This clonotype was seen repeatedly, ten times or more. The J gene is TRBJ1-5, the V gene TRBV20-1; D is unclear. CDR1 and CDR2 from the germline V gene are DFQATT and SNEGSKA (reference sequence). There are 13 residues in the CDR3. The V gene lost 3 bases and the J gene lost 0 bases, with 6 bases spanning the gap. The DNA for the CDR3 is TGCAGTGCTAGTGCGGATAGCAATCAGCCCCAGCATTTT. Residues: CSASADSNQPQHF.

At least ten counts were recorded for this clonotype. The rearrangement joins TRBV20-1 to TRBJ1-5; weak D call: TRBD1 (5 bases). Trimming cost V 0 bases and J 7 bases, with 13 bases left between them. Germline V gives CDR1 DFQATT, CDR2 SNEGSKA (reference sequence). The CDR3 runs to 14 residues. The CDR3 spells CSAREGVYRQPQHF. The CDR3 nucleotides read TGCAGTGCTAGAGAAGGGGTGTACCGCCAGCCCCAGCATTTT.

In its sample, this clonotype was seen many times. The chain employs TRBV20-1 and TRBJ1-3; D unclear. Germline V CDR1 and CDR2: DFQATT, SNEGSKA (reference sequence). This CDR3 comprises 14 residues. Deletions cut 0 bases from V and 0 bases from J, with 6 bases between. In nucleotides, the CDR3 is TGCAGTGCTAGAGATCCGAGCTCTGGAAACACCATATATTTT. It codes for CSARDPSSGNTIYF.

This clonotype came up a few times. The chain recombines TRBV6-6 with TRBJ2-1; 9 bases match TRBD1. After removal of 5 bases from V and 5 bases from J, the junction contained 7 bases not matched to a gene. This CDR3 has 15 amino acids. The germline V gene encodes CDR1 MNHNY and CDR2 SVGAGI (reference sequence). The CDR3 coding sequence is TGTGCCAGCAGTACGGGACAGGGAATTCACAATGAGCAGTTCTTC. Protein product: CASSTGQGIHNEQFF.